This T cell receptor beta chain was recovered during a study of cytomegalovirus exposure and HLA in healthy donors. Overall study results and limits: The study listed roughly 160 cytomegalovirus-associated TCR beta chains. The Asian-associated ancestry cluster reportedly had fewer N-insertions than the approximately 700-donor mean in a later analysis.

PCR amplification relied on 60 Vbeta primers (plus 13 Jbeta primers). Sequencing was performed with immunoSEQ multiplex PCR; in TCRdb, only in-frame clones are kept and a portion is missing. The table lists under 95,000 clones. Germline V gene sequence: CDR1 ENHRY, CDR2 SYGVKD. V was pared by 4 bases and J by 0 bases, with 4 bases of the junction left unmatched. The CDR3 has 17 amino acids. Notes on this clone: Its matching antigen is unknown.

Material: PBMCs. The origin of this receptor is a female donor in good health and CMV-seropositive. V usage is TRBV10-3 and J usage is TRBJ2-6, with TRBD1 matching over 9 bases. The CDR3 region is CAISGTGAHSGANVLTF. DNA for the CDR3: TGTGCCATCAGTGGGACAGGGGCCCACTCTGGGGCCAACGTCCTGACTTTC.